This T cell receptor (beta chain) was documented in a study of naive and memory T cell subsets (dated 2017 in TCRdb). Background for the entire study: According to the figure summarizing the samples, there were around ten blood donors, 7 tuberculin skin test biopsies and 3 saline control biopsies. PCR2 was typically run as a SYBR Green qPCR and stopped at a set threshold, although low-input samples could use end-point PCR of around 6 cycles instead.

The library was built by means of 5' RACE. The ligated cDNA was amplified in four rounds of PCR with nested alpha and beta constant region primers together with the SP2 primer. TCR RNA was reverse transcribed with SuperScript IV using alpha and beta constant region primers for the blood and skin samples. Using T4 RNA ligase 1, an oligonucleotide carrying both the Illumina SP2 primer and a UMI was ligated onto the 3' end of the cDNA. The 12-nucleotide UMI was composed of two random hexamers separated by an eight-base spacer, which was included to prevent hairpin formation. From the second PCR onward, TCR alpha and beta chain libraries were processed separately, and dual indexing was applied for multiplexing. After pooling, the indexed libraries were analyzed by capillary electrophoresis and sequenced on either an Illumina MiSeq or NextSeq. PhiX DNA at about 5-7% was added to the libraries to raise base diversity and improve cluster recognition. As for how the authors treated the data: UMIs were extracted from read 2 by Demultiplexor and combined with the TCR sequence from read 1, and reads were split according to sample indices. Decombinator identified V and J genes and V-J junctions, assigning each TCR a five-part identifier including V and J deletions. UMIs were used by Collapsinator to correct sequencing errors and PCR amplification heterogeneity, so that a UMI-based abundance was obtained for each TCR. Identifiers were converted to nucleotide sequence by CDR3Translator and translated to amino acids, and CDR3 regions were extracted on the basis of terminal motifs. After normalization to the amount of input RNA, error-corrected alpha and beta TCR counts from blood and skin were compared. Clones were called with MiXCR by TCRdb after fastp trimmed the public reads at Q25, and only in-frame beta chains were retained. Identical CDR3 protein sequences are pooled into one entry, listed with their most common genes and DNA. Here the V and J calls rest on TCRdb's processing, not on the authors' analysis. This sample gives 25,000 to 35,000 distinct CDR3 sequences in total; 15% to 20% of them show up just once. The top ten constitute 2% to 3% of the sample.

Concerning this clonotype itself: Its antigen target is currently unknown. One base away there is no much larger clone; base qualities are not given.

A robust, sensitive protocol for the amplification, sequencing and analysis of TCRs was described in the study, in which 3' ligation of a UMI-containing oligonucleotide to TCR cDNA was used. For whole blood analysis, approximately 2.5 ml of peripheral blood was collected from healthy adult volunteers into Tempus tubes, and RNA was extracted following the manufacturer's instructions. Total RNA was used without cell sorting and was treated with RQ1 DNase before reverse transcription, with a target input of about 1 to 1,100 ng. Skin biopsy and whole blood libraries were made to test pipeline robustness in samples where T cells form a minority population. Broader findings and caveats from the paper: The RNA-based method was acknowledged to be potentially sensitive to changes in TCR transcripts with T cell activation and differentiation.

Taken from the germline V gene (reference sequence), the CDR1 and CDR2 loops are DFQATT and SNEGSKA. The CDR3, cysteine through phenylalanine, is 13 amino acids long. Only the CDR3 DNA is retained, 39 bases long and in frame from the first base. The trim is 6 bases for V and 8 bases for J, with a gap of 16 bases between the germline ends. The chain employs TRBV20-1 and TRBJ1-4, and perhaps TRBD1 as D gene, on 6 matching bases. This clonotype was obtained from a female donor in good health. The CDR3 here reads CSAADRGHEKLFF. The DNA sequence is TGCAGTGCGGCGGACAGAGGACACGAAAAACTGTTTTTT.